This T cell receptor (beta chain) stems from a study of T cell repertoires in cytomegalovirus infection. Study-wide context: Indications came from public TCR beta signatures; they pointed to CMV infection and to a matching HLA type.

The sample holds a few counts of this clonotype. What it recognizes is unknown. Findings of the study overall: Individuals carrying CMV plus the relevant HLA were identified by cumulative frequency of public TCR beta families. CMV-specific TCR beta clonotypes restricted by HLA-C were the ones dominating the ex vivo response.

TCRdb reprocessed the reads with MiXCR, giving one entry per CDR3 protein. Seen here are 300,000 to 400,000 distinct CDR3 sequences, around a sixth observed once, and the top ten hold roughly 9%. Trimming at V came to 4 bases and at J to 4 bases, leaving 9 bases not matched to a gene. The CDR3 loop spans 16 amino acids. The germline V gene has CDR1 SGHVS and CDR2 FNYEAQ. This receptor was identified in a human donor in good health (CMV status not recorded). Some clones in this sample may be carry-over from other donors' samples. The sample taken for sequencing was PBMCs. The V call is TRBV7-6, the J call TRBJ2-3; 9 nucleotides agree with TRBD2. The CDR3 protein is CASSSLAGELADTQYF. For the CDR3, the DNA is TGTGCCAGCAGCTCGTTAGCGGGAGAACTGGCAGATACGCAGTATTTT.